In this sample, the clone carrying this T cell receptor (beta chain) turned up many times. This entry is derived from a study of T cells in Graves' hyperthyroidism and ophthalmopathy. Authors of the study amplified TCR beta CDR3 regions from RNA transcripts. The HTBI primer set served for first-round RT-PCR of the TCR CDR3. TCRdb re-called the multiplex PCR reads with MiXCR, one entry per CDR3 protein. This sample has 340,000 or so distinct CDR3 sequences, with about 18% found just once. Germline V CDR1 and CDR2: MNHNS, SASEGT. The CDR3 extends over 15 amino acids. V was pared by 3 bases and J by 8 bases, with 6 bases of the junction left unmatched.

V is TRBV6-1 and J is TRBJ2-4, with 11 bases identical to TRBD1. The source of this sequence is a woman aged 50 to 60 with Graves' hyperthyroidism. The sample taken for sequencing was blood. The CDR3 region is CASSDRRDRGDIQYF. As DNA, the CDR3 is TGTGCCAGCAGTGACCGCCGGGACAGGGGGGACATTCAGTACTTC.